This T cell receptor beta chain was sequenced in a study of T cell repertoires in chronic hepatitis B (dated by TCRdb to the late 2010s). Library generation was performed with the immunoSEQ multiplex PCR assay. What TCRdb holds here is the immuneACCESS table cut down to in-frame rearrangements. Part of the clones is not present; checked against another copy, under half of the missing clones reflect an unresolved V gene, and the others are unexplained. The sample table holds roughly 70 clones. For CDR1 and CDR2, the germline V gene (reference sequence) lists SSHAT and FNYEAQ. Measured from the cysteine to the phenylalanine, the CDR3 is 15 residues long. Only the CDR3 region is kept as DNA, spanning 45 bases read in frame from base 1. The count of this clone is one. Base qualities are not at hand, and no much larger clone is one base apart.

This TCR was recovered from a human donor with chronic hepatitis B virus infection. The material sequenced was HBV polymerase (pol387) epitope-specific CD8+ T cells from PBMCs. The V and J genes are TRBV7-7 and TRBJ2-5; 10 bases in the middle match TRBD2. The CDR3 region reads CASGRSGRYGETQYF. The nucleotide sequence is TGTGCTAGCGGGAGGAGCGGGAGATACGGAGAGACCCAGTACTTC. The reference TRBV7-7 and TRBJ2-5 proteins fill in what lies around the CDR3, so the full variable domain reads GAGVSQSPRYKVTKRGQDVTLRCDPISSHATLYWYQQALGQGPEFLTYFNYEAQPDKSGLPSDRFSAERPEGSISTLTIQRTEQRDSAMYRCASGRSGRYGETQYFGPGTRLLVL.